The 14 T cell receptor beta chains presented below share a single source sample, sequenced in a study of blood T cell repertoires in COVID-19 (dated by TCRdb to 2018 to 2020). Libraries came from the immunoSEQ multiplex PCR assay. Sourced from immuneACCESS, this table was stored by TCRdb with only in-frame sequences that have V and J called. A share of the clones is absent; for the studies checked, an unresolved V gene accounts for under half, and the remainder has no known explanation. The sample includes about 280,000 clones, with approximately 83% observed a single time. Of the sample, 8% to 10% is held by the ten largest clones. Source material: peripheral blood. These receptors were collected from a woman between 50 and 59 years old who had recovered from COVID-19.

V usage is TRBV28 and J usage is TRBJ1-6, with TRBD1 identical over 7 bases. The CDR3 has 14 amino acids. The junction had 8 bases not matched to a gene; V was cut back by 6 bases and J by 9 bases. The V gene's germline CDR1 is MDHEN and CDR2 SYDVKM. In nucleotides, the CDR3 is TGTGCCAGCAGATGGGGGACAGTCTCTTCACCCCTCCACTTT. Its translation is CASRWGTVSSPLHF.

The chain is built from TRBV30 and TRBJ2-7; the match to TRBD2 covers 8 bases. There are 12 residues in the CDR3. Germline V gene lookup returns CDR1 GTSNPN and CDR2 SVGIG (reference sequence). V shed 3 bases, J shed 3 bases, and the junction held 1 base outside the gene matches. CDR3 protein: CAWRGTSYEQYF. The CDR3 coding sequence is TGTGCCTGGAGGGGGACTAGCTACGAGCAGTACTTC.

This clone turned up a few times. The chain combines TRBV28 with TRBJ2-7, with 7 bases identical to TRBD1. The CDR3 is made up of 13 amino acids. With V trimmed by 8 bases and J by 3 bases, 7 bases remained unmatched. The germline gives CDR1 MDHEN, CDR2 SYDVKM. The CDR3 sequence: CASQPGQRYEQYF. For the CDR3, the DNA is TGTGCCAGCCAACCGGGACAGCGCTACGAGCAGTACTTC.

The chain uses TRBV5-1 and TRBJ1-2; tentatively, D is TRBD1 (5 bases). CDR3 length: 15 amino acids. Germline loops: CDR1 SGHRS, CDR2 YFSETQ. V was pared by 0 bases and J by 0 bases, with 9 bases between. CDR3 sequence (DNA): TGCGCCAGCAGCTTGGACAGGACCGCTAACTATGGCTACACCTTC. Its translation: CASSLDRTANYGYTF.

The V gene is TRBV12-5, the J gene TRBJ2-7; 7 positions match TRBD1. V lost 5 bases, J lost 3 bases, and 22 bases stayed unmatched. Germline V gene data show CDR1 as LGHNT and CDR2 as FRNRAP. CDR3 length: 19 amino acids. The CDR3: CASGPPSRVRQGVGYEQYF. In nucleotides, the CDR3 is TGTGCTAGTGGTCCCCCGTCCAGGGTGCGGCAGGGGGTCGGCTACGAGCAGTACTTC. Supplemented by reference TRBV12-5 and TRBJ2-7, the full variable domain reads DARVTQTPRHKVTEMGQEVTMRCQPILGHNTVFWYRQTMMQGLELLAYFRNRAPLDDSGMPKDRFSAEMPDATLATLKIQPSEPRDSAVYFCASGPPSRVRQGVGYEQYFGPGTRLTVT.

CDR3 DNA: TGTGCCAGCAGCTTGAATCCTTCTAACTATGGCTACACCTTC. Translating it yields CASSLNPSNYGYTF. This sequence joins TRBV5-5 and TRBJ1-2; unclear D gene. CDR1 SGHKS and CDR2 YYEKEE come from the germline V gene (reference sequence). V was clipped by 1 base and J by 0 bases, with 7 bases between them. This CDR3 has 14 residues.

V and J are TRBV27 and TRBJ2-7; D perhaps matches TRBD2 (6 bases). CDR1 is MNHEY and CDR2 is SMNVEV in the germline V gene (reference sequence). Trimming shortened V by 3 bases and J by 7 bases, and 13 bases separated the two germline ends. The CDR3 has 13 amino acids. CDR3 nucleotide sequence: TGTGCCAGCAGTTTTATGGTGGGGGGAGAGCAGTACTTC. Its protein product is CASSFMVGGEQYF.

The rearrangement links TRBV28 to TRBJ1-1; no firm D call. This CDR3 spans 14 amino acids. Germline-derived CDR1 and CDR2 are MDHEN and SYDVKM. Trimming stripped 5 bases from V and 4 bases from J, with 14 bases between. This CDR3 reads CASSPPRSGTEAFF. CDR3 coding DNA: TGTGCCAGCAGTCCACCCCGAAGCGGCACTGAAGCTTTCTTT. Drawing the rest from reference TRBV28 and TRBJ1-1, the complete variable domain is DVKVTQSSRYLVKRTGEKVFLECVQDMDHENMFWYRQDPGLGLRLIYFSYDVKMKEKGDIPEGYSVSREKKERFSLILESASTNQTSMYLCASSPPRSGTEAFFGQGTRLTVV.

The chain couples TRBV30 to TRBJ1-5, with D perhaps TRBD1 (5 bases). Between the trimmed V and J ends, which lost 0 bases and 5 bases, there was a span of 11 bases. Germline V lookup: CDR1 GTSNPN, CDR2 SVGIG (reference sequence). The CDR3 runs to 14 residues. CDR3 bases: TGTGCCTGGAGTGTACTAGGGGAGGATCAGCCCCAGCATTTT. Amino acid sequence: CAWSVLGEDQPQHF.

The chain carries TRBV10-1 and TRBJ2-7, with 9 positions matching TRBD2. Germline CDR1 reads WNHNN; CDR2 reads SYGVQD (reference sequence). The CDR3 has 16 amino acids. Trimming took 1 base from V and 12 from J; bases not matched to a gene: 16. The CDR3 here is CASSELRLAGTPGRYF. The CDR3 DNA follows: TGCGCCAGCAGTGAGTTAAGGCTAGCGGGGACCCCAGGGCGGTACTTC.

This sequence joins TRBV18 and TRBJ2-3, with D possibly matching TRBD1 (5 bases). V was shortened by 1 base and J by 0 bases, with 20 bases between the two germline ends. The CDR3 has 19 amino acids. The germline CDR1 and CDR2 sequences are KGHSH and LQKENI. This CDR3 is CASSPRRQSPSRSTDTQYF. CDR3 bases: TGTGCCAGCTCACCACGGCGACAGTCTCCCTCACGTAGCACAGATACGCAGTATTTT.

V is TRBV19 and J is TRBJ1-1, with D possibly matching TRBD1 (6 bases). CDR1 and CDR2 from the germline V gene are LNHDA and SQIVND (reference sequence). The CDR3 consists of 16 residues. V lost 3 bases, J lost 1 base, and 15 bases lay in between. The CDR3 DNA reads TGTGCCAGTAGTATTCTTCCCGACAGGAGGAACACTGAAGCTTTCTTT. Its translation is CASSILPDRRNTEAFF.

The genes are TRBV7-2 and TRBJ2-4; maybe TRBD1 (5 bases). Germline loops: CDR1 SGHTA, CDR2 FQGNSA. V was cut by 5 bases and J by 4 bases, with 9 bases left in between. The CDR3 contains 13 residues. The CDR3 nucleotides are TGTGCCAGCAGCCCCGACAGTAAAAACATTCAGTACTTC. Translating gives CASSPDSKNIQYF. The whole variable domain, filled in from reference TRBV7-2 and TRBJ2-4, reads GAGVSQSPSNKVTEKGKDVELRCDPISGHTALYWYRQSLGQGLEFLIYFQGNSAPDKSGLPSDRFSAERTGGSVSTLTIQRTQQEDSAVYLCASSPDSKNIQYFGAGTRLSVL.

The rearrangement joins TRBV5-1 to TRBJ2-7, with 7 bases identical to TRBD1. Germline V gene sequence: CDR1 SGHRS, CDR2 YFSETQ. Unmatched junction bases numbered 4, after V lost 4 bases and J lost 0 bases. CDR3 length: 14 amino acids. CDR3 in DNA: TGCGCCAGCAGCCCAGGGGGTTCCTCCTACGAGCAGTACTTC. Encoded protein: CASSPGGSSYEQYF.